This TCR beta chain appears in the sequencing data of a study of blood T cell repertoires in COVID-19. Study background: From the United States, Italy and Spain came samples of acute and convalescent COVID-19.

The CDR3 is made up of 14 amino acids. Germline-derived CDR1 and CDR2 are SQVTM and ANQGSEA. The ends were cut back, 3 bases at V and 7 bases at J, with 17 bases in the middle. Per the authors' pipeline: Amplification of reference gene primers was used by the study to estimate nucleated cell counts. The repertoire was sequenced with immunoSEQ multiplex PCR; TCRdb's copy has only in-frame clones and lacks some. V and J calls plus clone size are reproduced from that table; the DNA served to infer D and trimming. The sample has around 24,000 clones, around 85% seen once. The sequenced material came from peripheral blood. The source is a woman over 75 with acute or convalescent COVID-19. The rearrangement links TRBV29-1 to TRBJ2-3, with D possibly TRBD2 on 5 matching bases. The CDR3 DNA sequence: TGCAGCGTTGAGGGCCAAAGAGGGAAGTATACGCAGTATTTT. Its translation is CSVEGQRGKYTQYF.